This TCR beta chain came from a study of vaccination and CD4 T cells after COVID-19. About the research overall: Four females and six males made up the convalescents, two of whom were Hispanic. Stimulation used overlapping spike peptides from SARS-CoV-2, HCoV-NL63, HCoV-OC43 and HCoV-229E.

This sample's treatment: roughly ten-day PBMC culture with coronavirus spike peptide pools or control peptides (ViraFEST assay). The study's findings and limits: Apart from involving relatively few convalescent patients, the work omitted early post-infection timepoints.

As to this clonotype: The antigen is unknown.

The Oncomine TCR Beta short-read assay sequenced DNA from cultured CD4+ T cells. Researchers extracted genomic DNA from CD4+ T cells that had been cultured. TCRdb called the PCR reads again in MiXCR, with one record for every CDR3 protein. The table lists some 15,000 distinct CDR3 sequences, 55% of them singletons. Trimming took off 5 bases at V and 8 bases at J, with 22 bases between the two ends. Germline V gene lookup returns CDR1 SGHVS and CDR2 FQNEAQ. The CDR3 length is 16 residues. This sample comprised CD4+ T cells from blood, cultured in vitro, obtained before SARS-CoV-2 vaccination. This TCR came from a human donor who had recovered from COVID-19. The chain links TRBV7-8 to TRBJ2-4; TRBD2 is a possible D gene (6 bases). The CDR3 spells CASSRDGGWGIDIQYF. The CDR3 DNA sequence: TGTGCCAGCAGCCGCGATGGAGGGTGGGGGATAGACATTCAGTACTTC.